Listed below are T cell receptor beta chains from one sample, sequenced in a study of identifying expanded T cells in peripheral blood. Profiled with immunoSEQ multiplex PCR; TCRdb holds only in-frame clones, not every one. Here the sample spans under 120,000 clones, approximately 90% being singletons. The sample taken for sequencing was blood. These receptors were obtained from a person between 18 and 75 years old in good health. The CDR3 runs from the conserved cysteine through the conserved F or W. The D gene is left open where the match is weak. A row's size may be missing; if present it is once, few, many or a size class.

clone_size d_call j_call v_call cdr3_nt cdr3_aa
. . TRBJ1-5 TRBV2 TGTGCCAGCAAAGGTGGGGTCTCCGGGGAGAGCCAGCATTTT CASKGGVSGESQHF
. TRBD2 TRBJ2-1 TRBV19 TGTGCCAGTAAGACTAGCGGGGGCATCGAGCAGTTCTTC CASKTSGGIEQFF
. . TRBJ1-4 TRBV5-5 TGTGCCAGCAGCTTGAGTCCATTAGTTAATGAAAAACTGTTTTTT CASSLSPLVNEKLFF
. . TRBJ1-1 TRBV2 TGTGCCACCTCACCAGACACTGAAGCTTTCTTT CATSPDTEAFF
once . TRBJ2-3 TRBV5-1 TGCGCCAGCAGCTTGGGGGAGGTGACAGATACGCAGTATTTT CASSLGEVTDTQYF
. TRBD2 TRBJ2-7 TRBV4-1 TGCGCCAGCAGCCAAGAATCGACTAGCGGGGGCTACGAGCAGTACTTC CASSQESTSGGYEQYF
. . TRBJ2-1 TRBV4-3 TGCGCCAGCAGCCAAGATCGGGCGAGCTCCTACAATGAGCAGTTCTTC CASSQDRASSYNEQFF
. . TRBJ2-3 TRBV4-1 TGCGCCAGCAGCCACCCGAGGGACCGGTTTAGCACAGATACGCAGTATTTT CASSHPRDRFSTDTQYF
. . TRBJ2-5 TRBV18 TGTGCCAGCCCACCACCGACCAGAGAGACCCAGTACTTC CASPPPTRETQYF
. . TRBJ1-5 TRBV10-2 TGCGCCAGCTCCTCCCTTCGGGACCCTATCAAGTATAGCAATCAGCCCCAGCATTTT CASSSLRDPIKYSNQPQHF
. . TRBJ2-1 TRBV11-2 TGTGCCAGCAGCCCCCAAGACAGCTACAATGAGCAGTTCTTC CASSPQDSYNEQFF
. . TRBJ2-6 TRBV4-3 TGCGCCAGCAGCCAATCCGCCCCGGGGGACTCTGGGGCCAACGTCCTGACTTTC CASSQSAPGDSGANVLTF
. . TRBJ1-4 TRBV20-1 TGCAGTGCTAGAGATCCCGGGGAACTGTTTTTT CSARDPGELFF
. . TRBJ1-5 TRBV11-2 TGTGCCAGCAGCTCGGGACAAAATCAGCCCCAGCATTTT CASSSGQNQPQHF
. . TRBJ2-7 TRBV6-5 TGTGCCAGCTTAGGGGAAGATTACGAGCAGTACTTC CASLGEDYEQYF
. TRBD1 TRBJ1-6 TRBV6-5 TGTGCCAGCAGTTACTGGACAGGTTGGAATTCACCCCTCCACTTT CASSYWTGWNSPLHF
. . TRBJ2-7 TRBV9 TGTGCCAGCAGCGTAACCGGGGCGACCTACGAGCAGTACTTC CASSVTGATYEQYF
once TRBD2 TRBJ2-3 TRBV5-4 TGTGCCAGCAGCGAAAAAACTAGCGGGGGGCTGGTCGTGTATTTT CASSEKTSGGLVVYF